The T cell receptor beta chain under discussion was sequenced for a study of shared clonotypes between healthy human individuals. Study-wide context: Three plates each covered CD4 naive and memory; CD8 naive two, CD8 memory one.

Data came from immunoSEQ multiplex PCR; TCRdb stores just in-frame clones and leaves some out. The sample shows 2.3 million or so clones, over 85% of them seen only once. A CD45RA-negative memory subset and a CD45RA+ naive subset were separated from the CD4+ cells. The V gene lost 6 bases and the J gene lost 0 bases, with 15 bases spanning the gap. The CDR3 totals 15 residues. The germline gives CDR1 MNHEY, CDR2 SMNVEV (reference sequence). The sequence derives from a man between 18 and 29 years old in good health. Some clones in this sample may be carry-over from other donors' samples. Sample: naive CD4+ T cells from PBMCs. Subset in this sample: CD45RA+ positively selected. The V call is TRBV27, the J call TRBJ2-7; the D call may be TRBD1 or TRBD2 (5 bases each). The CDR3 DNA is TGTGCCAGCAGCCCCCGTTGGGGGAACTCCTACGAGCAGTACTTC. Protein sequence: CASSPRWGNSYEQYF.